Below are 30 T cell receptor beta chains sequenced from a single sample in a study of T cell changes during pregnancy in multiple sclerosis. Measured with immunoSEQ multiplex PCR; TCRdb has only the in-frame clones, and not every one. The data hold some 50,000 clones, with about nine tenths observed a single time. The specimen comprised peripheral blood, sampled in the first trimester of pregnancy. The receptors originated from a female donor in good health, enrolled as a control in a pregnancy study.

The gene calls are TRBV28 and TRBJ2-7; possibly TRBD2 for D (6 bases). Germline CDR1 and CDR2: MDHEN and SYDVKM. The CDR3 length is 14 residues. Between the trimmed V and J ends, which lost 3 bases and 2 bases, there was a span of 11 bases. CDR3 sequence (DNA): TGTGCCAGCAGTTTTGGGAGGAGTACCTACGAGCAGTACTTC. This gives the protein CASSFGRSTYEQYF.

The chain employs TRBV7-8 and TRBJ1-5; D gene ambiguous. This CDR3 region has 14 residues. The germline CDR1 and CDR2 sequences are SGHVS and FQNEAQ. Trimming took 3 bases from V and 1 from J, leaving 7 bases between them. The CDR3 loop is CASSLEGSNQPQHF. The CDR3 DNA follows: TGTGCCAGCAGCTTGGAGGGAAGCAATCAGCCCCAGCATTTT.

The genes are TRBV29-1 and TRBJ2-3, with D possibly matching TRBD1 (5 bases). From germline, CDR1 is SQVTM and CDR2 ANQGSEA. The CDR3 loop spans 12 amino acids. The V end was cut by 3 bases, the J end by 3 bases, with 7 bases between. Here the CDR3 reads CSVDRTTDTQYF. The CDR3 DNA reads TGCAGCGTTGATAGGACAACAGATACGCAGTATTTT.

The CDR3 here is CASSEAGSGLAGEQYF. Written as DNA, the CDR3 is TGTGCCAGCAGTGAAGCCGGATCGGGACTAGCCGGCGAGCAGTACTTC. J is TRBJ2-7 and V is TRBV2; 9 bases line up with TRBD2. V dropped 0 bases and J dropped 6; count of bases not matched to a gene: 9. CDR1 is SNHLY, CDR2 FYNNEI, per germline. The CDR3 extends over 16 amino acids.

The chain combines TRBV29-1 with TRBJ2-7; 7 nucleotides align to TRBD1. The CDR3 is made up of 12 amino acids. Trimming removed 6 bases from V and 0 bases from J; junction bases left unmatched: 2. Germline loops: CDR1 SQVTM, CDR2 ANQGSEA. The CDR3 loop is CSVRDSSYEQYF. CDR3 in DNA: TGCAGCGTCCGGGACAGCTCCTACGAGCAGTACTTC.

This chain uses TRBV29-1 with TRBJ2-2; 9 bases align to TRBD2. The junction had 20 bases not matched to a gene; V was cut back by 0 bases and J by 6 bases. This CDR3 region has 20 residues. Germline CDR1 reads SQVTM; CDR2 reads ANQGSEA. This CDR3 is CSVEDQGGRVVSGRSGELFF. CDR3 nucleotides: TGCAGCGTTGAAGATCAGGGAGGCAGGGTTGTAAGCGGGAGGTCCGGGGAGCTGTTTTTT.

This clone was seen just once. The V call is TRBV11-1, the J call TRBJ2-7; D possibly corresponds to TRBD1 (6 bases). Trimming cost V 8 bases and J 5 bases, with 25 bases left between them. The CDR3 length is 16 residues. Germline values: CDR1 SGHAT, CDR2 FQDESV (reference sequence). This CDR3 is CASAITEGVRFDEQYF. The DNA for the CDR3 is TGTGCCAGCGCTATCACAGAGGGGGTAAGGTTCGACGAGCAGTACTTC.

The rearrangement links TRBV5-4 to TRBJ2-3, with 9 bases identical to TRBD2. CDR3 length: 17 amino acids. Germline-derived CDR1 and CDR2 are SGHNT and YYREEE (reference sequence). V was clipped by 0 bases and J by 1 base; unmatched bases: 6. DNA for the CDR3: TGTGCCAGCAGCTTGGCGGCTAGCGGGATAGGCACAGATACGCAGTATTTT. Protein sequence: CASSLAASGIGTDTQYF.

The CDR3 sequence: CASSDQPGNYGYTF. Here the CDR3 DNA reads TGTGCCAGCAGCGATCAACCGGGGAACTATGGCTACACCTTC. J is TRBJ1-2 and V is TRBV6-1; D gene ambiguous. This CDR3 contains 14 residues. The germline gives CDR1 MNHNS, CDR2 SASEGT. With 6 bases removed from V and 2 bases from J, the gap between germline ends came to 13 bases.

The V gene is TRBV27, the J gene TRBJ2-3, with 7 nucleotides matching TRBD2. The germline gives CDR1 MNHEY, CDR2 SMNVEV (reference sequence). The CDR3 runs 16 residues. After removal of 8 bases from V and 2 bases from J, the junction contained 13 bases not matched to a gene. CDR3 in DNA: TGTGCCAGCCGGTCAGCCCAAGCGGGGCTCACAGATACGCAGTATTTT. It translates to CASRSAQAGLTDTQYF.

V and J are TRBV5-1 and TRBJ1-1, with 10 bases fitting TRBD1. The CDR3 runs 15 residues. Germline trimming cut 2 bases from V and 3 bases from J; bases unmatched to any gene: 4. Germline lookup yields CDR1 SGHRS and CDR2 YFSETQ. The CDR3 loop reads CASSLGTGVYTEAFF. The CDR3 DNA follows: TGCGCCAGCAGCTTAGGGACAGGGGTGTACACTGAAGCTTTCTTT.

The chain employs TRBV6-1 and TRBJ1-1; D is ambiguous. This CDR3 is 18 amino acids long. From germline, CDR1 is MNHNS and CDR2 SASEGT. V was shortened by 0 bases and J by 0 bases, with 17 bases between the two germline ends. For the CDR3, the DNA is TGTGCCAGCAGTGAAGCGGTCTTTTGGAGGCCCATGAACACTGAAGCTTTCTTT. Encoded protein: CASSEAVFWRPMNTEAFF.

This clone came up a few times. This sequence joins TRBV19 and TRBJ2-7, with a tentative D call TRBD1 (5 bases). V was trimmed by 9 bases and J by 3 bases, leaving 21 bases between them. Germline-derived CDR1 and CDR2 are LNHDA and SQIVND (reference sequence). The CDR3 loop spans 15 amino acids. CDR3 sequence (DNA): TGTGCCAGCCGCCCAACTTCAGGGTGGAACTACGAGCAGTACTTC. This translates into CASRPTSGWNYEQYF.

The rearrangement links TRBV5-1 to TRBJ2-1, with D perhaps matching TRBD2 (5 bases). Germline V CDR1 and CDR2: SGHRS, YFSETQ. The ends were cut back, 4 bases at V and 7 bases at J, with 18 bases in the middle. The CDR3 spans 15 residues. CDR3 in DNA: TGCGCCAGCAGCCCGACTGGGGAGAGCGTTAATGAGCAGTTCTTC. Translated: CASSPTGESVNEQFF.

J is TRBJ2-5 and V is TRBV7-2, with 7 bases identical to TRBD1. The CDR3 is made up of 15 amino acids. Germline trimming cut 4 bases from V and 2 bases from J; bases unmatched to any gene: 7. Germline assignment: CDR1 SGHTA and CDR2 FQGNSA. CDR3 residues: CASSSRPGQQETQYF. CDR3 in DNA: TGTGCCAGCAGCTCCCGCCCGGGACAGCAAGAGACCCAGTACTTC.

The chain is built from TRBV11-2 and TRBJ2-3; a possible D gene is TRBD2 (7 bases). V lost 0 bases and J 8 bases, leaving 15 bases between the germline ends. The CDR3 has 15 amino acids. The V gene's germline CDR1 is SGHAT and CDR2 FQNNGV. CDR3 in DNA: TGTGCCAGCAGCTTAGATAGGGGGGGTCGAGGTACGCAGTATTTT. Translation: CASSLDRGGRGTQYF.

This chain joins TRBV19 and TRBJ2-3; 15 nucleotides align to TRBD2. With 5 bases clipped from V and 5 bases from J, the junction kept 8 bases outside the gene matches. The germline CDR1 and CDR2 sequences are LNHDA and SQIVND (reference sequence). The length of the CDR3 is 17 residues. The CDR3 protein is CASSAGPGLAGGDTQYF. The CDR3 region has the DNA TGTGCCAGTAGTGCCGGACCGGGACTAGCGGGAGGAGATACGCAGTATTTT.

This chain links TRBV30 with TRBJ2-7; D possibly corresponds to TRBD1 (5 bases). The V gene's germline CDR1 is GTSNPN and CDR2 SVGIG (reference sequence). CDR3 length equals 12 residues. V was shortened by 4 bases and J by 4 bases, with 11 bases between the two germline ends. The CDR3 DNA sequence: TGTGCCTGGACAGCTCAGGGATACGAGCAGTACTTC. Translating it yields CAWTAQGYEQYF.

The chain is built from TRBV18 and TRBJ1-2; maybe TRBD1 (5 bases). Germline CDR1 KGHSH, CDR2 LQKENI. Trimming shortened V by 5 bases and J by 4 bases, and 14 bases separated the two germline ends. The CDR3 has 14 amino acids. This CDR3 reads CASSSKDTVYGYTF. Written as DNA, the CDR3 is TGTGCCAGCTCATCAAAGGACACGGTCTATGGCTACACCTTC.

This chain connects TRBV12-5 to TRBJ2-7, with TRBD1 matching over 11 bases. Trimming cost V 7 bases and J 2 bases; bases outside gene matches: 10. The CDR3 totals 16 residues. Germline V gene data show CDR1 as LGHNT and CDR2 as FRNRAP. The CDR3 is CASAEMGQGGPYEQYF. The CDR3 DNA reads TGTGCTAGTGCCGAGATGGGACAGGGGGGCCCCTACGAGCAGTACTTC.

The rearrangement joins TRBV7-9 to TRBJ2-1, with 12 bases lining up with TRBD2. Germline V lookup: CDR1 SEHNR, CDR2 FQNEAQ (reference sequence). This CDR3 spans 18 amino acids. The trim removed 1 base at V and 0 bases at J, leaving 4 bases unmatched. CDR3 DNA: TGTGCCAGCAGCTTAGGACTAGCGGGGGTCAGCTCCTACAATGAGCAGTTCTTC. It is translated as CASSLGLAGVSSYNEQFF.

The chain recombines TRBV16 with TRBJ1-1, with 7 bases that match TRBD1. Germline V gene sequence: CDR1 KGHSY, CDR2 FQNENV. The V gene end was trimmed by 4 bases and the J gene end by 7 bases; junction bases not matched to a gene: 3. The CDR3 loop spans 12 amino acids. This chain's CDR3 is CASSPQGGEAFF. The CDR3 DNA reads as TGTGCCAGCAGCCCCCAGGGGGGTGAAGCTTTCTTT.

This chain links TRBV5-6 with TRBJ2-3; weak D call: TRBD1 (6 bases). In germline, CDR1 is SGHDT, CDR2 YYEEEE. Trimming shortened V by 2 bases and J by 4 bases, and 11 bases separated the two germline ends. The CDR3 spans 14 residues. The CDR3 sequence is CASSFVQGADTQYF. CDR3 bases: TGTGCCAGCAGCTTTGTACAGGGAGCAGATACGCAGTATTTT.

V gene TRBV6-5 combines with J gene TRBJ1-2; D is possibly TRBD1 (5 bases). Per the germline V gene, CDR1 is MNHEY and CDR2 is SVGAGI. The CDR3 is made up of 15 amino acids. V was shortened by 6 bases and J by 2 bases, with 16 bases between the two germline ends. The CDR3 region is CASRLGPDGNYGYTF. CDR3 bases: TGTGCCAGCAGGCTGGGGCCGGACGGGAACTATGGCTACACCTTC.

This clone was observed once. The chain combines TRBV28 with TRBJ2-7; 9 nucleotides line up with TRBD2. The germline V gene has CDR1 MDHEN and CDR2 SYDVKM. Trimming took 6 bases from V and 5 from J; bases not matched to a gene: 11. There are 15 residues in the CDR3. CDR3 sequence reads: CASSPGIAGVHEQYF. Here the CDR3 DNA reads TGTGCCAGCAGCCCTGGGATAGCGGGAGTCCACGAGCAGTACTTC.

The gene calls are TRBV2 and TRBJ1-5; 9 positions agree with TRBD1. This CDR3 has 14 residues. Trimming at V came to 8 bases and at J to 0 bases, leaving 2 bases not matched to a gene. CDR1 SNHLY and CDR2 FYNNEI come from the germline V gene. CDR3 DNA: TGTGCCAGCCTGGGACAGGGTAGCAATCAGCCCCAGCATTTT. Translation gives CASLGQGSNQPQHF.

This chain links TRBV29-1 with TRBJ2-3, with 14 nucleotides matching TRBD2. J was trimmed by 5 bases and V by 3 bases; bases with no gene match: 4. Germline V lookup: CDR1 SQVTM, CDR2 ANQGSEA. The CDR3 is made up of 15 amino acids. CDR3 residues: CSVDGTSGRVDTQYF. The CDR3 nucleotides are TGCAGCGTTGATGGGACTAGCGGGAGAGTAGATACGCAGTATTTT.

The CDR3 DNA reads TGTGCCAGCAGCTCACAGGGGCTTGGTCCCGGGGAGCTGTTTTTT. Protein: CASSSQGLGPGELFF. The rearrangement links TRBV7-3 to TRBJ2-2, with TRBD1 matching over 7 bases. Germline loops: CDR1 SGHTA, CDR2 FQGTGA. The CDR3 contains 15 residues. Trimming cost V 4 bases and J 6 bases; bases outside gene matches: 8.

The chain combines TRBV7-2 with TRBJ2-5; D is undetermined. CDR3 length: 13 amino acids. V was shortened by 4 bases and J by 4 bases, with 10 bases between the two germline ends. From germline, CDR1 is SGHTA and CDR2 FQGNSA. CDR3 DNA sequence: TGTGCCAGCAGCTCAGGATGGGCAGAGACCCAGTACTTC. Translation: CASSSGWAETQYF. Using reference TRBV7-2 and TRBJ2-5 for the parts outside the CDR3, the full variable domain is GAGVSQSPSNKVTEKGKDVELRCDPISGHTALYWYRQSLGQGLEFLIYFQGNSAPDKSGLPSDRFSAERTGGSVSTLTIQRTQQEDSAVYLCASSSGWAETQYFGPGTRLLVL.

The rearrangement links TRBV6-5 to TRBJ1-2, with 9 bases that match TRBD1. J lost 5 bases, V lost 4 bases, and 8 bases had no gene match. Germline V gene lookup returns CDR1 MNHEY and CDR2 SVGAGI. The CDR3 is 15 residues long. DNA for the CDR3: TGTGCCAGCAGTTTCACAGGGGGCGTAAAGTATGGCTACACCTTC. Its protein is CASSFTGGVKYGYTF.